This TCR beta chain originates from a study of blood T cell repertoires in COVID-19. As for the study in general: Sample material is recorded as cDNA or gDNA derived from T cells, B-cell-depleted T cells, or PBMCs.

TCRdb keeps only in-frame clones here, not all; method: immunoSEQ multiplex PCR. The top ten hold roughly 13% of the sample, which has about 100,000 clones, about 85% seen once. The CDR3 spans 15 residues. After removal of 2 bases from V and 6 bases from J, the junction contained 9 bases not matched to a gene. Germline CDR1 and CDR2: SGHRS and YFSETQ. This clonotype originated in a man aged 45-60 years with active or convalescent COVID-19. The J gene is TRBJ2-7, the V gene TRBV5-1; 9 bases align to TRBD2. Sequences were obtained from peripheral blood. CDR3 DNA sequence: TGCGCCAGCAGCTTAAGGACTAGCGTCATGACCGAGCAGTACTTC. It yields the protein CASSLRTSVMTEQYF.